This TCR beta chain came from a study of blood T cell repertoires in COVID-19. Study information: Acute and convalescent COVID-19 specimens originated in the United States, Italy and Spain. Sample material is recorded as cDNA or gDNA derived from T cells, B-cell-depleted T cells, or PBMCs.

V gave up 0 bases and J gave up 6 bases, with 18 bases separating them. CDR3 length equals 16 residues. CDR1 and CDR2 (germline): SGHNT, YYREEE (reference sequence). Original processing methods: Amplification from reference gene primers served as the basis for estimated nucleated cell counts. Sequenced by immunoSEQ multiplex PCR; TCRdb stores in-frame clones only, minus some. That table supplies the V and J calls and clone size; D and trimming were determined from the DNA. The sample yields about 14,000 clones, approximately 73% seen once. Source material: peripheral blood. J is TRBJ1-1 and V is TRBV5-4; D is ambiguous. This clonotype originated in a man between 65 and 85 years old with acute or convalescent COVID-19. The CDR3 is CASSLGGLKGVAEAFF. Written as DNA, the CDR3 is TGTGCCAGCAGCTTGGGTGGATTGAAGGGAGTCGCTGAAGCTTTCTTT.